These 6 T cell receptor beta chains were all obtained from the same sample, sequenced in a study of cytomegalovirus exposure and HLA in healthy donors. Primers: 60 Vbeta forward and 13 Jbeta reverse. Sequenced by immunoSEQ multiplex PCR; TCRdb stores in-frame clones only, minus some. This sample's table has roughly 69,000 clones. Specimen: PBMCs. These receptors were taken from a woman in her twenties or thirties in good health and CMV-seronegative.

This rearrangement joins TRBV29-1 to TRBJ2-2; 7 bases are a match to TRBD1. After removal of 6 bases from V and 4 bases from J, the junction contained 8 bases not matched to a gene. The CDR3 sequence is 14 residues long. CDR1 is SQVTM, CDR2 ANQGSEA, per germline. DNA for the CDR3: TGCAGCGTCGGTGGGGACAGAGGCACCGGGGAGCTGTTTTTT. Translated: CSVGGDRGTGELFF.

The rearrangement links TRBV7-2 to TRBJ2-7; 9 positions agree with TRBD1. This CDR3 is built from 15 residues. The V and J ends lost 0 bases and 3 bases, in that order; junction bases with no gene match: 3. CDR1 is SGHTA and CDR2 is FQGNSA in the germline V gene. The CDR3 is CASSLAPGQGYEQYF. The CDR3 nucleotides read TGTGCCAGCAGCTTAGCCCCGGGACAGGGCTACGAGCAGTACTTC.

CDR3 region: CASSLEAGGIYEQYF. DNA for the CDR3: TGTGCCAGCAGCTTAGAAGCAGGGGGGATTTACGAGCAGTACTTC. The chain employs TRBV7-9 and TRBJ2-7; possible D gene TRBD1, 7 bases. Germline V lookup: CDR1 SEHNR, CDR2 FQNEAQ (reference sequence). This CDR3 region has 15 residues. The V end was cut by 1 base, the J end by 4 bases, with 14 bases between.

The rearrangement joins TRBV5-4 to TRBJ1-5, with TRBD1 identical over 8 bases. The germline CDR1 and CDR2 sequences are SGHNT and YYREEE (reference sequence). The CDR3 loop spans 13 amino acids. Trimming at V came to 7 bases and at J to 7 bases, leaving 7 bases not matched to a gene. CDR3 in DNA: TGTGCCAGCGGACAGGGTCAGGGGCAGCCCCAGCATTTT. Translating gives CASGQGQGQPQHF. The variable domain in full, completed from reference TRBV5-4 and TRBJ1-5, reads ETGVTQSPTHLIKTRGQQVTLRCSSQSGHNTVSWYQQALGQGPQFIFQYYREEENGRGNFPPRFSGLQFPNYSSELNVNALELDDSALYLCASGQGQGQPQHFGDGTRLSIL.

With respect to this clone: Germline is not matched at one junction end, which may reflect a read error. The chain has TRBV15 and TRBJ2-6; TRBD1 is a possible D gene (6 bases). Germline CDR1 reads LNHNV; CDR2 reads YYDKDF (reference sequence). This CDR3 contains 16 residues. The CDR3 spells CATSRDRFAGANVLTF. Here the CDR3 DNA reads TGTGCCACCAGCCGAGACAGGTTTGCAGGGGCCAACGTCCTGACTTTC.

This chain links TRBV9 with TRBJ2-2; D may be TRBD1 (6 bases). V lost 6 bases, J lost 1 base, and 19 bases lay in between. The CDR3 totals 17 residues. Germline loops: CDR1 SGDLS, CDR2 YYNGEE. In DNA form, the CDR3 reads TGTGCCAGCACGCGCTCCGGGGACATTTGGAACACCGGGGAGCTGTTTTTT. Translation gives CASTRSGDIWNTGELFF. Complete variable domain (other parts from reference TRBV9 and TRBJ2-2): DSGVTQTPKHLITATGQRVTLRCSPRSGDLSVYWYQQSLDQGLQFLIQYYNGEERAKGNILERFSAQQFPDLHSELNLSSLELGDSALYFCASTRSGDIWNTGELFFGEGSRLTVL.